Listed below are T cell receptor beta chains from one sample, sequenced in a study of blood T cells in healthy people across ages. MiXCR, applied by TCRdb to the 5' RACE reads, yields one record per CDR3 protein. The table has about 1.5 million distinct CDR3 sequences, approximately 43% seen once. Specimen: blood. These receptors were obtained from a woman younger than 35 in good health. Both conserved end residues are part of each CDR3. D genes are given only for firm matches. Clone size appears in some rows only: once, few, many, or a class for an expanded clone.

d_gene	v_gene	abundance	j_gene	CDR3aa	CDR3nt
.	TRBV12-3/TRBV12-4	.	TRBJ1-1	CASSRGRAVTEAFF	TGTGCCAGCAGCCGCGGCAGGGCTGTCACTGAAGCTTTCTTT
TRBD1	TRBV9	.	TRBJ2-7	CASSAKQGARYGEQYF	TGTGCCAGCAGCGCAAAACAGGGGGCGCGGTACGGCGAGCAGTACTTC
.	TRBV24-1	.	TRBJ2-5	CATGTIGNFKQYF	TGTGCCACCGGAACGATTGGGAACTTCAAGCAGTACTTC
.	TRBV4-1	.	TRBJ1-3	CASSQEPSGNTIYF	TGCGCCAGCAGCCAAGAGCCCTCTGGAAACACCATATATTTT
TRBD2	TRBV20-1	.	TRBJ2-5	CSARDAGGPSVETQYF	TGCAGTGCTAGAGACGCGGGAGGGCCGTCAGTGGAGACCCAGTACTTC
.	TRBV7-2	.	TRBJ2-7	CTSSLGSGTTGEQYF	TGTACCAGCAGCTTAGGCAGCGGCACTACGGGGGAGCAGTACTTC
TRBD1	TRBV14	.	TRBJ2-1	CASSQVDRVNEKFF	TGTGCCAGCAGCCAAGTTGACAGGGTCAATGAGAAGTTCTTC
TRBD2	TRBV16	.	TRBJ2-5	CASSHPSGETQYF	TGTGCCAGCAGCCACCCTAGCGGAGAGACCCAGTACTTC
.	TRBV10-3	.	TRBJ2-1	CAISPSSRAGNNEQFF	TGTGCCATCAGCCCGTCGTCCAGGGCCGGGAACAATGAGCAGTTCTTC
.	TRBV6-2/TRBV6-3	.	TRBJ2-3	CASRRSTTQEYF	TGTGCCAGCAGGCGGTCTACAACGCAAGAGTATTTT
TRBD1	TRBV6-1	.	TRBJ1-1	CASSQTGTPSMNTEDFF	TGTGCCAGCAGCCAGACAGGGACCCCTTCTATGAACACTGAAGATTTCTTT
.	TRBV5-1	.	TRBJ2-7	CTSSIGTAYEQYF	TGCACCAGCAGCATAGGGACCGCCTACGAGCAGTACTTC
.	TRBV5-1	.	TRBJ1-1	CASSLDVGTEAFF	TGCGCCAGCAGCTTGGACGTGGGCACTGAAGCTTTCTTT
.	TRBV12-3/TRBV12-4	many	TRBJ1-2	CASSLHKSAGGYTF	TGTGCCAGCAGTTTGCACAAATCGGCGGGCGGCTACACCTTC
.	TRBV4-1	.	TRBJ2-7	CASSQPTGAMYEQYF	TGCGCCAGCAGCCAACCGACGGGGGCCATGTACGAGCAGTACTTC
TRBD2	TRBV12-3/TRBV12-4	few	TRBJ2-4	CASTVAGTSVKNIQYF	TGTGCCAGCACTGTCGCCGGGACTAGCGTGAAAAACATTCAGTACTTC
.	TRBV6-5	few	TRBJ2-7	CASNVAGVSYEQYF	TGTGCCAGCAATGTCGCAGGGGTTTCCTACGAGCAGTACTTC
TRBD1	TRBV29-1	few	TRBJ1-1	CSVETGSNTEAFF	TGCAGCGTGGAGACAGGGTCCAACACTGAAGCTTTCTTT
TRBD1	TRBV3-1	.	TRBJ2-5	CASSQEGTGGQEAQYF	TGTGCCAGCAGCCAAGAAGGGACAGGTGGGCAAGAGGCCCAGTACTTC
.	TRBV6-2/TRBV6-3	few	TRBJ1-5	CASSYSGSLSNQPQHF	TGTGCCAGCAGTTACTCCGGCAGTTTGAGCAATCAGCCCCAGCATTTT
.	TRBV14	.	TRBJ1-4	CASSSLVDRGNNEKLFF	TGTGCCAGCAGCTCCCTTGTGGACAGAGGAAACAATGAAAAACTGTTTTTT
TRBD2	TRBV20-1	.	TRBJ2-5	CSAPVLGGGHETQYF	TGCAGTGCCCCAGTTCTTGGCGGGGGGCACGAGACCCAGTACTTC
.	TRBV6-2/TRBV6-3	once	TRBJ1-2	CANSEQGGYGYTF	TGTGCCAACAGCGAACAGGGAGGATATGGCTACACCTTC
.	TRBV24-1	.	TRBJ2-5	CATSERTALEQYF	TGTGCCACCAGTGAACGGACAGCATTAGAGCAGTACTTC
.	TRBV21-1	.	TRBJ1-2	CASRSRDYGYTF	TGTGCCAGCAGGAGCCGGGACTATGGCTACACCTTC
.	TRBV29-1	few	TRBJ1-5	CSVVEYSNQPQHF	TGCAGCGTTGTGGAGTATAGCAATCAGCCCCAGCATTTT
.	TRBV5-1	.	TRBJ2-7	CAGSAGAYEQYF	TGCGCCGGCAGCGCGGGCGCCTACGAGCAGTACTTC
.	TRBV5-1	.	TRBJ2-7	CASSSAPSEQYF	TGCGCCAGCAGCTCCGCTCCCAGCGAGCAGTACTTC
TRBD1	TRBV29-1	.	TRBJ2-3	CSAWTGERTDTQYF	TGCAGCGCCTGGACAGGGGAGAGAACAGATACGCAGTATTTT
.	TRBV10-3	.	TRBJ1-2	CAISPNVQANYGYTF	TGTGCCATCAGTCCCAACGTACAGGCTAACTATGGCTACACCTTC
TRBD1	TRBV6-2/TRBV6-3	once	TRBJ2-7	CASSTNRGIFYEQYF	TGTGCCAGCAGTACCAACAGGGGTATATTCTACGAGCAGTACTTC
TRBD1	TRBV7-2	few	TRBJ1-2	CASSRDRGYTF	TGTGCCAGCAGCAGGGACAGGGGCTACACCTTC
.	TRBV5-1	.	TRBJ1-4	CASSRTANEKLFF	TGCGCCAGCAGCCGGACAGCCAATGAAAAACTGTTTTTT
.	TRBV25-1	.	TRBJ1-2	CASSNLLSANYGYTF	TGTGCCAGCAGCAACCTACTGTCGGCTAACTATGGCTACACCTTC
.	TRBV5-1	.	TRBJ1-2	CASRGGNNYGYTF	TGCGCCAGCCGGGGAGGAAATAACTATGGCTACACCTTC